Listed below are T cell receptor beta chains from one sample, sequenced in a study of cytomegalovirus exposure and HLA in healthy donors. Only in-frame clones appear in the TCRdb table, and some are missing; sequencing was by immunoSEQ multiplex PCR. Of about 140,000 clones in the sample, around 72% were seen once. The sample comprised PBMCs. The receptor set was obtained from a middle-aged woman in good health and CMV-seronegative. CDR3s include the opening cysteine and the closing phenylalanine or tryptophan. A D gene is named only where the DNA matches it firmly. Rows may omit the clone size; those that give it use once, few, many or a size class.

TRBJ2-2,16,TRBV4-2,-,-,TGTGCCAGCAGCCAAGATGGGGCAGTGAACACCGGGGAGCTGTTTTTT,CASSQDGAVNTGELFF
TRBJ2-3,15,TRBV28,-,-,TGTGCCAGCAGTTTCAGGACTTCTAGCACAGATACGCAGTATTTT,CASSFRTSSTDTQYF
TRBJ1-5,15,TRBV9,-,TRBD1,TGTGCCAGCAGCGTAACAGGGGGTGGCAATCAGCCCCAGCATTTT,CASSVTGGGNQPQHF
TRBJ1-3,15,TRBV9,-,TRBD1,TGTGCCAGCAGCGCGGAGGGGGCCTTTGGAAACACCATATATTTT,CASSAEGAFGNTIYF
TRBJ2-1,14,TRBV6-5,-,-,TGTGCCAGCAGTCCCCCCTGGGAGTCGGGTGAGCAGTTCTTC,CASSPPWESGEQFF
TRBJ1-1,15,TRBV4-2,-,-,TGTGCCAGCAGCCAAGATCCGACAATGAACACTGAAGCTTTCTTT,CASSQDPTMNTEAFF
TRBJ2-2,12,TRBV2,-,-,TGTGCCAGCACCCAGGATACCGGGGAGCTGTTTTTT,CASTQDTGELFF
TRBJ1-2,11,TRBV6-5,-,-,TGTGCCAGCAGAAACAACCAGGGTATCACCTTC,CASRNNQGITF
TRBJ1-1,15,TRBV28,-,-,TGTGCCAGCGGGGTCAGGGTTCAGGGGAACACTGAAGCTTTCTTT,CASGVRVQGNTEAFF
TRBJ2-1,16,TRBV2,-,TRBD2,TGTGCCAGCAGAGGAAGTAGCGGGGGGTCCTACAATGAGCAGTTCTTC,CASRGSSGGSYNEQFF
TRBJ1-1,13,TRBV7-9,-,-,TGTGCCAGCAGCCTCGGCGGAACCACTGAAGCTTTCTTT,CASSLGGTTEAFF
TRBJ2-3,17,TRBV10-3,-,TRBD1,TGTGCCATCAGTGAAGGGTTCTTTGGGCAGGGGGCCGATACGCAGTATTTT,CAISEGFFGQGADTQYF
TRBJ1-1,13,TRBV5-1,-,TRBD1,TGCGCCAGCATGACAGGGATGAACACTGAAGCTTTCTTT,CASMTGMNTEAFF
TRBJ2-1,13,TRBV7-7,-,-,TGTGCTAGCAGCCGCGGGCGATCCAATGAGCAGTTCTTC,CASSRGRSNEQFF
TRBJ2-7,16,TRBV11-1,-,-,TGTGCCAGCAGCTCACAGACACAGGGATCCCTCTACGAGCAGTACTTC,CASSSQTQGSLYEQYF
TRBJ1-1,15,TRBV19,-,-,TGTGCCAGTAGTATGTCACACAGGACGAACACTGAAGCTTTCTTT,CASSMSHRTNTEAFF
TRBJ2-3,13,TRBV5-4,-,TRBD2,TGTGCCAGCAGCTTTCGACTAGCCGATACGCAGTATTTT,CASSFRLADTQYF
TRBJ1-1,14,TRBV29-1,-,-,TGCAGCGTTGCGTCAGGGGAGGGGTACACTGAAGCTTTCTTT,CSVASGEGYTEAFF
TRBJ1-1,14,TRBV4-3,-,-,TGCGCCAGCAGCCAGCACGGATCGGGAGGTCGGGCTTTCTTT,CASSQHGSGGRAFF
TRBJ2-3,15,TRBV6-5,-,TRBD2,TGTGCCAGCAGTCAACCGGGGGGGCCAACAGATACGCAGTATTTT,CASSQPGGPTDTQYF
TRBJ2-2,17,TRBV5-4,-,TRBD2,TGTGCCAGCAGCTTGGGGGGACTAGCGGGGGACACCGGGGAGCTGTTTTTT,CASSLGGLAGDTGELFF
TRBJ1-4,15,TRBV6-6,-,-,TGTGCCAGCAGGGCCAGGACAGCAACTAATGAAAAACTGTTTTTT,CASRARTATNEKLFF
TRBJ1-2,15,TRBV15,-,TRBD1,TGTGCCACCAGCAGGGGCTCAGACAGGGATCATGGCTACACCTTC,CATSRGSDRDHGYTF
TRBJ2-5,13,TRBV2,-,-,TGTGCCAGCAGTAGGGAGGATAGTGAGACCCAGTACTTC,CASSREDSETQYF
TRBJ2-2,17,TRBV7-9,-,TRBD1,TGTGCCAGCAGCCTTAGCGGTTCAGGGGGCGCAACCGGGGAGCTGTTTTTT,CASSLSGSGGATGELFF
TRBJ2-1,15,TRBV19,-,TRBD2,TGTGCCAGTAGAGTTAGCGGGCCGGCGGACAATGAGCAGTTCTTC,CASRVSGPADNEQFF
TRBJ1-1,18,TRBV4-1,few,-,TGCGCCAGCAGCCAAGATGGGCAGGGGACCTGGGGGAGCACTGAAGCTTTCTTT,CASSQDGQGTWGSTEAFF
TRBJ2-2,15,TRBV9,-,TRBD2,TGTGCCAGCGCTAGCGGGCACACGGGGACCGGGGAGCTGTTTTTT,CASASGHTGTGELFF
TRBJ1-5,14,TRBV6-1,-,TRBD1,TGTGCCAGCAGGCAAACAGGGGGCGATCAGCCCCAGCATTTT,CASRQTGGDQPQHF
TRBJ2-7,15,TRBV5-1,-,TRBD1,TGCGCAAGCAGCTTGATCGGGACAGGGGGTTACGAGCAGTACTTC,CASSLIGTGGYEQYF
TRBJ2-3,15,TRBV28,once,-,TGTGCCAGCAGTTTATCAGGGGTCACCACAGATACGCAGTATTTT,CASSLSGVTTDTQYF
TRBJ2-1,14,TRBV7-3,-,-,TGTGCCAGCAGCATAACAACAGGTAACAATGAGCAGTTCTTC,CASSITTGNNEQFF
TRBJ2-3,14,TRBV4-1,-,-,TGCGCCAGCAGCCAAGGAGATGCGGCAGATACGCAGTATTTT,CASSQGDAADTQYF
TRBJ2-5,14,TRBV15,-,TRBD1,TGTGCCACCAGCAACGGACAGGGTGCGCTGACCCAGTACTTC,CATSNGQGALTQYF
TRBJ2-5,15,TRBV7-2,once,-,TGTGCCAGCAGCTTACGGGGGGCCTCAACTGAGACCCAGTACTTC,CASSLRGASTETQYF
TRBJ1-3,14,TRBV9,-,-,TGTGCCAGCAGCAGACAGGACGCCGGCTACACCATATATTTT,CASSRQDAGYTIYF